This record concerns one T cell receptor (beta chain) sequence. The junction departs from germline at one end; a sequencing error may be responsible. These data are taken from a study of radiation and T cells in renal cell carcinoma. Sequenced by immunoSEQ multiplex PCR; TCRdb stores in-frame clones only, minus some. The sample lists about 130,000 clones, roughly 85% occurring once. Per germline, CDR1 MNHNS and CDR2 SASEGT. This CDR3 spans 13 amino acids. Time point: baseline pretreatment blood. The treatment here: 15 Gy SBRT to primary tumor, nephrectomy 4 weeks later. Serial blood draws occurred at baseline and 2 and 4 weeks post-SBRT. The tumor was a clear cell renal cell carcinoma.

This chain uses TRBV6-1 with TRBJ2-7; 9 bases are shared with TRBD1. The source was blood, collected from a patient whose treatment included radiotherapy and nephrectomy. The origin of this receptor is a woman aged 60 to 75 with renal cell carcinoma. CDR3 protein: CAGRTGQGHEQYF. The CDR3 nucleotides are TGTGCCGGCAGAACTGGACAGGGGCACGAGCAGTACTTC.